The entry below describes one TCR beta chain. Its antigen is unknown. There are no base qualities to consult, and no much larger clone falls within one base. The CDR3 holds 15 amino acids from the cysteine to the phenylalanine. The CDR3 DNA has 45 bases and is translated from base 1. The germline V end is reduced by 6 bases and the J end by 4 bases; junction bases left unmatched: 10. CDR1 SGHRS and CDR2 YFSETQ are derived from the germline V gene. This sample is part of a study of shared clonotypes between healthy human individuals (dated by TCRdb to the early 2020s). In terms of the full investigation: A few men and a couple of women, aged 18 to 49 years, made up the cohort. For each donor, CD4 naive and CD4 memory were each run on three plates, CD8 naive on two plates, and CD8 memory on one plate. The study deeply sequenced blood TCR repertoires of about 5 healthy adults to estimate repertoire size and the extent of clonotype sharing between individuals. To increase sequencing depth and limit assay-specific biases, TCR repertoire library preparation and sequencing were carried out by different laboratories using diverse techniques. Leukapheresis yielded between about 0.85 and 10 billion PBMCs per donor. Summary of the overall study and its limitations: The small number of donors limited the genetic and exposure-history diversity represented. Pairwise subsampling indicated that sequencing depth was expected to affect the degree of clonotype sharing among donors. Sampling was restricted to blood, and TCR repertoires in tissue are likely to differ from TCR repertoires in blood. Even with the large sequencing depth, rarefaction of the sorted-subset datasets indicated that sequencing was incomplete. Naive subsets generally had larger estimated clonotype richness than memory subsets did. Compared with non-shared clonotypes, the clonotypes found in all four sorted-subset donors had higher generation probabilities. Sharing across several donors was observed for about 4.8% of naive CD4, over 3% of naive CD8, 2% to 2.5% of memory CD4, and about 0.39% of memory CD8 clonotypes.

Healthy HIV-negative adults with no recently reported acute infections or vaccinations were included as donors. Every donor was a Caucasian adult living in Nashville, Tennessee, USA. CD4+ T cells were enriched by magnetic negative selection, after which naive cells were positively selected on CD45RA and the negative fraction was taken as the memory subset. After blood collection by leukapheresis, PBMCs were isolated using Ficoll-Histopaque density gradient centrifugation and then cryopreserved in the vapor phase of liquid nitrogen. Purity and quantity of every magnetically sorted T cell population were checked by analytical flow cytometry. Genomic DNA was isolated from every sorted fraction and measured by UV absorbance on a Nanodrop 2000c. Using the deep immunoSEQ assay, multiplex PCR amplified TCR CDR3 regions from genomic DNA. For each cell subset, the extracted genomic DNA was distributed evenly across all wells of several immunoSEQ 96-well plates, and each plate served as one replicate. For sorted subsets, approximately 210 ng genomic DNA, equal to tens of thousands of T cell genomes, was loaded into each replicate PCR. Purified libraries were measured with a Qubit 3.0 fluorometer, size-checked on a Bioanalyzer 2100, and measured again with the KAPA Library Quantification kit. Every immunoSEQ 96-well plate was sequenced on a dedicated single-read 150-cycle Illumina NextSeq 550 flow cell. In the authors' own workflow: Because the immunoSEQ output included only junctional sequences and no quality scores, the filtering could not be the same as the filtering used for full-length reads. To assign V/J genes and CDR3, sequences were annotated against IMGT germline references using PyIR, a Python wrapper for IgBLAST v1.9. Reads were filtered out if the reads had weak V/J assignments (E-value above 1e-6), no CDR3, stop codons, out-of-frame junctions, or ambiguous translated residues. V3J clonotypes were defined by identical inferred V gene, J gene, and CDR3 amino acid sequence. Percentage overlap between repertoires was calculated by dividing the number of shared unique clonotypes by the size of the smaller repertoire. Repertoire richness was assessed with RTK rarefaction, the Chao1 estimator, and Recon v2.1 estimates of unobserved clonotypes. Generation probabilities for all TCRbeta clonotypes obtained by the gDNA method from a few donors were computed using OLGA. TCRdb holds this immuneACCESS table with in-frame rearrangements only. Some clones are missing; in checked studies, unresolved V genes explain under half, and the rest has no known cause. The D gene and trimming were derived from the DNA, and the V and J assignments and clone size from that table. In this sample the table shows 2,500,000 or so clones, 80% to 95% of which occur a single time. Around 0.38% of the sample is in the top ten clones.

This TCR derives from a man aged 18 to 30 in good health. Some clones in this sample may be carry-over from other donors' samples. The sample taken for sequencing was naive CD4+ T cells from PBMCs. Explained via the paper, the cell subset or site label denotes: CD45RA+ positively selected. Recombination joined TRBV5-1 with TRBJ2-5, with TRBD1 matching 9 junction bases. The DNA sequence follows: TGCGCCAGCAAAAGCCTTGACAGGGGGGCAGAGACCCAGTACTTC. Its coded protein is CASKSLDRGAETQYF.